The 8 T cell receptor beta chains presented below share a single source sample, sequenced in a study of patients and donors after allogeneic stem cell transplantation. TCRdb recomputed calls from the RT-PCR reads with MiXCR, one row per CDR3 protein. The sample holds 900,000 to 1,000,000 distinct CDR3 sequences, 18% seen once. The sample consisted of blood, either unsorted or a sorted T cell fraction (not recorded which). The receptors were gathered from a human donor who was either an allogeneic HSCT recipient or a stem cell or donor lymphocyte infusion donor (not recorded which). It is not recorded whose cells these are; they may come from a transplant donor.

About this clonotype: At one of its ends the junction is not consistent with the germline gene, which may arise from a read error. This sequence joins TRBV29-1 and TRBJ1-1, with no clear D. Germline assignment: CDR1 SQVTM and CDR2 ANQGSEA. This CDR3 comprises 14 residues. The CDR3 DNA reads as TGCAGCGTTAAAGAAACCCACATGAACACTGAAGCTTTCTTT. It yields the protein CSVKETHMNTEAFF.

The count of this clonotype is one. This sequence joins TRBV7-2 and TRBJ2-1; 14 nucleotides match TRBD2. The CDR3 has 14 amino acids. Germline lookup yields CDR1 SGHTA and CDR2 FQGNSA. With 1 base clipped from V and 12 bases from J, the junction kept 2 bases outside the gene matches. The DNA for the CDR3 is TGTGCCAGCAGCTTAGACGGACTAGCGGGGGGGCAGTTCTTC. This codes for CASSLDGLAGGQFF.

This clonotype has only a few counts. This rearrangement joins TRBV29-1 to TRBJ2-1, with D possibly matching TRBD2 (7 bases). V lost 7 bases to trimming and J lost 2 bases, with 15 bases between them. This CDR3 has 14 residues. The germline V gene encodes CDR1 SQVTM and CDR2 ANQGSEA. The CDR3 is CSAGGRRAYNEQFF. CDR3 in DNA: TGCAGCGCGGGGGGCAGGAGAGCCTACAATGAGCAGTTCTTC.

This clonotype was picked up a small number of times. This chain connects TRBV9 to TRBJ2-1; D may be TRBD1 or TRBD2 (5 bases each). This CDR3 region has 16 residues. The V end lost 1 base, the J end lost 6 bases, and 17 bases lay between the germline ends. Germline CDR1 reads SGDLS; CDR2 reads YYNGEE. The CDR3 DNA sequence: TGTGCCAGCAGCGTAATGTCGGGGCTACAAATCAATGAGCAGTTCTTC. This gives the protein CASSVMSGLQINEQFF.

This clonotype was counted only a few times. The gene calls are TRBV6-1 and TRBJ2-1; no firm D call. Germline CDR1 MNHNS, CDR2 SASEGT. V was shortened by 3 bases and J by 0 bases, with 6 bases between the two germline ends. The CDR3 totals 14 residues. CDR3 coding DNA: TGTGCCAGCAGTGAGGCGTACTCCTACAATGAGCAGTTCTTC. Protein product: CASSEAYSYNEQFF.

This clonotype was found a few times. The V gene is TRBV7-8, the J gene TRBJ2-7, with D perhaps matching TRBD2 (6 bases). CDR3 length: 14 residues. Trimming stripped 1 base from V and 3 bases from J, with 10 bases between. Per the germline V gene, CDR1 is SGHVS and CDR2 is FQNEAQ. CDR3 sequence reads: CASSLGDFDYEQYF. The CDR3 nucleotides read TGTGCCAGCAGCTTAGGGGACTTCGACTACGAGCAGTACTTC.

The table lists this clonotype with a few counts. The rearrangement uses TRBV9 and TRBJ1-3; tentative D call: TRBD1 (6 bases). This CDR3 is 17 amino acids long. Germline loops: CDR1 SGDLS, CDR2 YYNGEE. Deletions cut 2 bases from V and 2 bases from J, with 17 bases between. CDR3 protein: CASSVGTGRSPGNTIYF. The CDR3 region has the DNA TGTGCCAGCAGCGTTGGTACAGGGAGATCACCTGGAAACACCATATATTTT.

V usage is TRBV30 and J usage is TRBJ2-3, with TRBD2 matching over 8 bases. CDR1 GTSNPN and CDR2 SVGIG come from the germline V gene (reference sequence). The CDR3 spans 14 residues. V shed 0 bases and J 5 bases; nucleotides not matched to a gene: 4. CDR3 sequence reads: CAWSVGGAGDTQYF. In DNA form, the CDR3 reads TGTGCCTGGAGTGTCGGGGGGGCGGGAGATACGCAGTATTTT. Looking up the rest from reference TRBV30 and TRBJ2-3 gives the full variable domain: SQTIHQWPATLVQPVGSPLSLECTVEGTSNPNLYWYRQAAGRGLQLLFYSVGIGQISSEVPQNLSASRPQDRQFILSSKKLLLSDSGFYLCAWSVGGAGDTQYFGPGTRLTVL.